Below, 23 T cell receptor beta chains from the same sample are listed, as sequenced in a study of cytomegalovirus exposure and HLA in healthy donors. This PCR relied on a set of 60 Vbeta primers and 13 Jbeta primers. Sequenced by immunoSEQ multiplex PCR; TCRdb stores in-frame clones only, minus some. The data show about 130,000 clones, 80% seen once. The sequenced material came from PBMCs. The source of these receptors is a woman aged 40 to 55 in good health and CMV-seronegative.

The V gene is TRBV15, the J gene TRBJ1-2; D not resolved. V lost 0 bases and J lost 5, with 7 bases in between. The CDR3 spans 13 residues. Germline CDR1 LNHNV, CDR2 YYDKDF (reference sequence). The chain's CDR3 is CATSRDNKYGYTF. The CDR3, as DNA: TGTGCCACCAGCAGAGATAATAAATATGGCTACACCTTC. The variable domain in full, with the rest retrieved from reference TRBV15 and TRBJ1-2, is DAMVIQNPRYQVTQFGKPVTLSCSQTLNHNVMYWYQQKSSQAPKLLFHYYDKDFNNEADTPDNFQSRRPNTSFCFLDIRSPGLGDTAMYLCATSRDNKYGYTFGSGTRLTVV.

The chain has TRBV6-5 and TRBJ2-7; TRBD1 might be the D (6 bases). Between the trimmed V and J ends, which lost 0 bases and 3 bases, there was a span of 15 bases. CDR3 size: 16 residues. CDR1 is MNHEY and CDR2 is SVGAGI in the germline V gene. DNA of the CDR3: TGTGCCAGCAGTTACTCAACAACAGGGCTGATCTACGAGCAGTACTTC. Translated: CASSYSTTGLIYEQYF.

This chain links TRBV5-1 with TRBJ1-6, with TRBD1 matching over 8 bases. V gave up 1 base and J gave up 7 bases; unmatched junction bases: 4. CDR3 size: 15 residues. Germline values: CDR1 SGHRS, CDR2 YFSETQ. The CDR3 reads CASSLRTGTNSPLHF. DNA of the CDR3: TGCGCCAGCAGCTTGCGGACAGGGACGAATTCACCCCTCCACTTT.

The chain links TRBV11-3 to TRBJ2-5; 8 bases are shared with TRBD1. The CDR3 has 14 amino acids. Trimming at V came to 2 bases and at J to 5 bases, leaving 4 bases not matched to a gene. From germline, CDR1 is SGHNT and CDR2 YENEEA. CDR3 nucleotide sequence: TGTGCCAGCAGCTTACAGGGGGCCGGTGAGACCCAGTACTTC. It translates to CASSLQGAGETQYF.

The chain couples TRBV9 to TRBJ2-1; 13 nucleotides match TRBD2. Germline V gives CDR1 SGDLS, CDR2 YYNGEE. The CDR3 consists of 15 residues. V trimming: 4 bases; J trimming: 2 bases; junction bases outside the gene matches: 0. The DNA for the CDR3 is TGTGCCAGCAGCACTAGCGGGGGGGCCTACAATGAGCAGTTCTTC. Translated: CASSTSGGAYNEQFF.

V gene TRBV5-1 combines with J gene TRBJ2-7, with 7 bases fitting TRBD1. Germline V gene sequence: CDR1 SGHRS, CDR2 YFSETQ. V shed 4 bases and J 6 bases; nucleotides not matched to a gene: 7. The length of the CDR3 is 13 residues. CDR3 coding DNA: TGCGCCAGCAGCGTGACAGGGCGAGGCGAGCAGTACTTC. Amino acid sequence: CASSVTGRGEQYF. Full variable domain (outside the CDR3, taken from reference TRBV5-1 and TRBJ2-7): KAGVTQTPRYLIKTRGQQVTLSCSPISGHRSVSWYQQTPGQGLQFLFEYFSETQRNKGNFPGRFSGRQFSNSRSEMNVSTLELGDSALYLCASSVTGRGEQYFGPGTRLTVT.

The DNA for the CDR3 is TGTGCCAGCAGTTGGCAGGAAAACAATGAGCAGTTCTTC. It is translated as CASSWQENNEQFF. The V and J genes are TRBV27 and TRBJ2-1; D gene ambiguous. V was pared by 4 bases and J by 5 bases, with 9 bases between. This CDR3 comprises 13 residues. CDR1 MNHEY and CDR2 SMNVEV come from the germline V gene (reference sequence).

The J gene is TRBJ1-1, the V gene TRBV2; D is possibly TRBD1 (6 bases). Germline CDR1 is SNHLY and CDR2 is FYNNEI. V dropped 10 bases and J dropped 5 bases, with 20 bases sitting between them. The CDR3 contains 14 residues. The CDR3 protein is CATSTIGGRTEAFF. The CDR3 DNA reads as TGTGCCACCTCAACGATTGGGGGCAGGACTGAAGCTTTCTTT.

This chain uses TRBV29-1 with TRBJ2-2; 7 nucleotides agree with TRBD1. The CDR3 covers 12 residues. The germline CDR1 and CDR2 sequences are SQVTM and ANQGSEA. V trimming: 6 bases; J trimming: 6 bases; junction bases outside the gene matches: 4. CDR3 DNA: TGCAGCGTCCCCAGGGGGTCCGGGGAGCTGTTTTTT. Translating gives CSVPRGSGELFF.

This clone has only one observation. DNA of the CDR3: TGTGCCATCAGCTCAGCGGTGTCCTTGGAGCAGTACTTC. It is translated as CAISSAVSLEQYF. V is TRBV10-3 and J is TRBJ2-7, with D maybe TRBD2 (5 bases). V shed 6 bases and J shed 7 bases, with 16 bases lying between them. CDR1 and CDR2 from the germline V gene are ENHRY and SYGVKD. CDR3 size: 13 residues.

V gene TRBV6-6 combines with J gene TRBJ2-2; TRBD2 might be the D (6 bases). The CDR3 extends over 14 amino acids. Per the germline V gene, CDR1 is MNHNY and CDR2 is SVGAGI (reference sequence). Trimming took 6 bases from V and 3 from J, leaving 11 bases between them. The CDR3 DNA is TGTGCCAGCAGCCGGGGGTGGGACACCGGGGAGCTGTTTTTT. Amino acids: CASSRGWDTGELFF.

This chain uses TRBV18 with TRBJ1-1; 7 bases align to TRBD1. Germline V lookup: CDR1 KGHSH, CDR2 LQKENI. This CDR3 contains 15 residues. The V and J ends lost 1 base and 4 bases, in that order; junction bases with no gene match: 6. As DNA, the CDR3 is TGTGCCAGCTCACCACTGAACAGGGGAAGCACTGAAGCTTTCTTT. It is translated as CASSPLNRGSTEAFF.

The chain has TRBV11-1 and TRBJ1-6, with D perhaps matching TRBD1 (5 bases). Germline assignment: CDR1 SGHAT and CDR2 FQDESV (reference sequence). The V end lost 5 bases, the J end lost 13 bases, and 15 bases lay between the germline ends. The CDR3 runs to 13 residues. In DNA form, the CDR3 reads TGTGCCAGCAGCCGGGACTGGGACGGGCCCCTCCACTTT. Its protein product is CASSRDWDGPLHF.

This chain joins TRBV28 and TRBJ1-1; 8 bases map to TRBD1. Germline V gene sequence: CDR1 MDHEN, CDR2 SYDVKM. There are 18 residues in the CDR3. Trimming removed 7 bases from V and 0 bases from J; junction bases left unmatched: 16. The CDR3 nucleotides are TGTGCCAGCACTTCAGGGGCAGGGGGCGTCTCAGTGAACACTGAAGCTTTCTTT. Translated, it gives CASTSGAGGVSVNTEAFF.

The chain couples TRBV6-6 to TRBJ1-1; 10 bases line up with TRBD1. This CDR3 is built from 16 residues. The trim removed 6 bases at V and 1 base at J, leaving 8 bases unmatched. CDR1 MNHNY and CDR2 SVGAGI come from the germline V gene (reference sequence). The CDR3 spells CASRPRQGATNTEAFF. The DNA for the CDR3 is TGTGCCAGCAGGCCCAGACAGGGGGCGACGAACACTGAAGCTTTCTTT.

This clone was detected a few times. This chain joins TRBV1 and TRBJ2-7; TRBD2, the table's D call, lacks a check against the DNA. TRBV1 counts as a pseudogene. The CDR3 spans 17 residues. The CDR3 DNA follows: TGCACCAGCAGCCAAGAGCCTCCGGGGGGCCTCTCCTACGAGCAGTACTTC. Amino acids: CTSSQEPPGGLSYEQYF.

This clone was seen more than once but under ten times. This sequence joins TRBV6-1 and TRBJ1-1; weak D call: TRBD1 (6 bases). In germline, CDR1 is MNHNS, CDR2 SASEGT. Trimming cost V 1 base and J 10 bases, with 7 bases left between them. There are 11 residues in the CDR3. The DNA for the CDR3 is TGTGCCAGCAGTGAAGGCAGGGGAGCTTTCTTT. Amino acids: CASSEGRGAFF.

The V call is TRBV2, the J call TRBJ1-6; 8 bases are a match to TRBD1. Trimming removed 7 bases from V and 6 bases from J; junction bases left unmatched: 5. The CDR3 is made up of 14 amino acids. CDR1 is SNHLY and CDR2 is FYNNEI in the germline V gene. The CDR3 loop is CASTRTGFNSPLHF. The CDR3 DNA is TGTGCCAGCACCAGGACAGGGTTTAATTCACCCCTCCACTTT.

This clone occurred a few times. CDR3: CASSVDRFSETQYF. Written as DNA, the CDR3 is TGTGCCAGCAGCGTGGACAGGTTCTCGGAGACCCAGTACTTC. V usage is TRBV11-1 and J usage is TRBJ2-5, with 7 bases matching TRBD1. The germline gives CDR1 SGHAT, CDR2 FQDESV (reference sequence). The CDR3 sequence is 14 residues long. The V gene end was trimmed by 5 bases and the J gene end by 5 bases; junction bases not matched to a gene: 8.

The chain has TRBV7-9 and TRBJ2-1, with D possibly TRBD2 on 6 matching bases. Germline lookup yields CDR1 SEHNR and CDR2 FQNEAQ (reference sequence). V was cut by 5 bases and J by 9 bases, with 17 bases left in between. CDR3 length equals 14 residues. In nucleotides, the CDR3 is TGTGCCAGCAGCCTCCCCGGGAGCATGGTTGAGCAGTTCTTC. Protein sequence: CASSLPGSMVEQFF.

V gene TRBV5-1 combines with J gene TRBJ2-7, with 8 bases fitting TRBD2. The V gene's germline CDR1 is SGHRS and CDR2 YFSETQ. V was pared by 0 bases and J by 5 bases, with 7 bases of the junction left unmatched. CDR3 length: 15 residues. The CDR3 sequence: CASSLGTGTRHEQYF. The CDR3 region has the DNA TGCGCCAGCAGCTTGGGTACCGGGACTAGACACGAGCAGTACTTC.

V usage is TRBV2 and J usage is TRBJ1-4, with TRBD1 matching over 7 bases. Germline CDR1 is SNHLY and CDR2 is FYNNEI. CDR3 length: 14 amino acids. Trimming took 3 bases from V and 7 from J; bases not matched to a gene: 5. CDR3 loop: CASSERQGREKLFF. The CDR3 DNA is TGTGCCAGCAGTGAGCGACAGGGACGTGAAAAACTGTTTTTT.

This clone is medium-sized in the sample. V gene TRBV6-4 combines with J gene TRBJ2-6, with TRBD1 matching 8 bases. The trim removed 3 bases at V and 2 bases at J, leaving 6 bases unmatched. The CDR3 loop spans 17 amino acids. The germline V gene encodes CDR1 MRHNA and CDR2 SNTAGT. The CDR3, as DNA: TGTGCCAGCAGTGAACAGGGGGGAGGCACTGGGGCCAACGTCCTGACTTTC. This encodes CASSEQGGGTGANVLTF.